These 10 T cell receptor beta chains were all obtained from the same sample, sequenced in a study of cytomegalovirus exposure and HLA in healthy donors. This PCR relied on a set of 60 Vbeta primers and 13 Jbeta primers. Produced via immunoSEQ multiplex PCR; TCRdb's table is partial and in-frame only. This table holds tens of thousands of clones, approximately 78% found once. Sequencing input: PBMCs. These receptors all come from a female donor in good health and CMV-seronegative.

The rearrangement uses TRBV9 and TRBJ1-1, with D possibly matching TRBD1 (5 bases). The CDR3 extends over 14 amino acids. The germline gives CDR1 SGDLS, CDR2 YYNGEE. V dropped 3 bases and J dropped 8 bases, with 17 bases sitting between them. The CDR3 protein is CASSAFLSRGEAFF. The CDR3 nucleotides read TGTGCCAGCAGCGCATTTCTGTCACGGGGGGAAGCTTTCTTT.

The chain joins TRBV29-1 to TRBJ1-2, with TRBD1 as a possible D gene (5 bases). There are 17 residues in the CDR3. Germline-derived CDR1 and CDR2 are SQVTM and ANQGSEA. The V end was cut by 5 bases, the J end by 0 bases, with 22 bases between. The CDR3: CSVQKPGLGLTNYGYTF. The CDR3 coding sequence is TGCAGCGTTCAAAAACCGGGGCTCGGACTAACTAACTATGGCTACACCTTC.

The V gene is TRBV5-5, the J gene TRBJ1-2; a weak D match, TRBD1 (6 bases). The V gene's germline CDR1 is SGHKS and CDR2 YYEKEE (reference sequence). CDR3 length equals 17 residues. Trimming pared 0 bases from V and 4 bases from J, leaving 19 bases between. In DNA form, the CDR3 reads TGTGCCAGCAGCTTGGGAGGGGGAGAACTATTGATCTATGGCTACACCTTC. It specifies CASSLGGGELLIYGYTF. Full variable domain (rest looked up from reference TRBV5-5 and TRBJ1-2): DAGVTQSPTHLIKTRGQQVTLRCSPISGHKSVSWYQQVLGQGPQFIFQYYEKEERGRGNFPDRFSARQFPNYSSELNVNALLLGDSALYLCASSLGGGELLIYGYTFGSGTRLTVV.

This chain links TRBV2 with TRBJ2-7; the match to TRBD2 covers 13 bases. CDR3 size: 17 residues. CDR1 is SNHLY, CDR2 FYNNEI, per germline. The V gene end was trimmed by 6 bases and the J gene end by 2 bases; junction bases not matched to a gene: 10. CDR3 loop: CASSYRRLAGGPYEQYF. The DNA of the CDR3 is TGTGCCAGCAGCTACAGGCGACTAGCGGGGGGCCCCTACGAGCAGTACTTC.

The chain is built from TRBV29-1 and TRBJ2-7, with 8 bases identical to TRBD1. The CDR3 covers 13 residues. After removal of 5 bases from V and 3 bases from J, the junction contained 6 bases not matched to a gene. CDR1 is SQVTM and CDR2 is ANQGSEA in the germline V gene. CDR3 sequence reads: CSVYRGDNYEQYF. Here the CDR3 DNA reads TGCAGCGTTTACAGGGGGGACAACTACGAGCAGTACTTC.

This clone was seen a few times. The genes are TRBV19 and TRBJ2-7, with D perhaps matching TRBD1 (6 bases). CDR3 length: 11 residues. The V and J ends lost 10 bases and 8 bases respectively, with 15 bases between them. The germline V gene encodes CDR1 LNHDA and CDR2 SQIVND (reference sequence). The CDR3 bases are TGTGCCACCCTGTCCAGGGGTAAGCAGTACTTC. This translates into CATLSRGKQYF.

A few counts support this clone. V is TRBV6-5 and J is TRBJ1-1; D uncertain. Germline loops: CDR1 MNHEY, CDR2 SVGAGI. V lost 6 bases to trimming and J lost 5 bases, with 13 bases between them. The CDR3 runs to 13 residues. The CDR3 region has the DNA TGTGCCAGCAGAAACAGAGTAAGGACTGAAGCTTTCTTT. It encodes CASRNRVRTEAFF.

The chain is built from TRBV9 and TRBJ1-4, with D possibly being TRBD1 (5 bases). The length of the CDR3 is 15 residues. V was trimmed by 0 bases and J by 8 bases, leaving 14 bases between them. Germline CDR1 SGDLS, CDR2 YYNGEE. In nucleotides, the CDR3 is TGTGCCAGCAGCGTAGAGGCAGGGCGGAGAGAAAAACTGTTTTTT. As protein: CASSVEAGRREKLFF.

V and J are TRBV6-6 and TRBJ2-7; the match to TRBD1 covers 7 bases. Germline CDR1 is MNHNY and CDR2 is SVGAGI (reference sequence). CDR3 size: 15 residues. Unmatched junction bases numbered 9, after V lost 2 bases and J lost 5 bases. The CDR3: CASSYKRGQGDEQYF. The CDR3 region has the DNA TGTGCCAGCAGTTACAAAAGGGGGCAGGGCGACGAGCAGTACTTC.

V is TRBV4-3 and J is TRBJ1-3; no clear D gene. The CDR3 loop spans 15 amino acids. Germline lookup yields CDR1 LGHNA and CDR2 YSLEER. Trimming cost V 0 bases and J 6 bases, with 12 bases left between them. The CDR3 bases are TGCGCCAGCAGCCAAGATCTAGGATCGTCAAACACCATATATTTT. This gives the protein CASSQDLGSSNTIYF.